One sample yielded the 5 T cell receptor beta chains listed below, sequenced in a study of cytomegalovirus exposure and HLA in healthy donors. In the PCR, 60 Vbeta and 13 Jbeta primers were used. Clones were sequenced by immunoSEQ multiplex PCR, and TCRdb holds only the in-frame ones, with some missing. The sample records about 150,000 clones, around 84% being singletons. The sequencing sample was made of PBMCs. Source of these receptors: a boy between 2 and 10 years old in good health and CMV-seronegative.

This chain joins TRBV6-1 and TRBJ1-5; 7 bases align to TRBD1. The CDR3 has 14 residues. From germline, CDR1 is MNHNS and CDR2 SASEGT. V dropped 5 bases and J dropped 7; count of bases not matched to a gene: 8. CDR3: CASSSTLQGQPQHF. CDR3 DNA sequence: TGTGCCAGCAGTTCTACACTACAGGGGCAGCCCCAGCATTTT.

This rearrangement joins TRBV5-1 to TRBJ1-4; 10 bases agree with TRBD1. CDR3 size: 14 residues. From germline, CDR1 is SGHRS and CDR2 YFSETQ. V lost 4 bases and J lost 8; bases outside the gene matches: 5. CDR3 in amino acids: CASSLGTGDEKLFF. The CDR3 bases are TGCGCCAGCAGCCTGGGGACAGGGGACGAAAAACTGTTTTTT.

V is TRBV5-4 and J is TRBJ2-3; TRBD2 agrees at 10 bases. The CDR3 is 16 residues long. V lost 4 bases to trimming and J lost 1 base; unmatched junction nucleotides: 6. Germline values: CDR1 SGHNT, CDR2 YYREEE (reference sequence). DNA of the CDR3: TGTGCCAGCAGCCTAAGCGGGGGGGGTCGCACAGATACGCAGTATTTT. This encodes CASSLSGGGRTDTQYF.

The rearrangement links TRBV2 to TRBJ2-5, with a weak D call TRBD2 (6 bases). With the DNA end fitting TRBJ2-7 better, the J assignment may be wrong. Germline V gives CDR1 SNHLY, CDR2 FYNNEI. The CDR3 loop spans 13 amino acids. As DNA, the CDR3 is TGTGCCAGCAGGGACGGGGGTCATAACGAGCAGTACTTC. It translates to CASRDGGHNEQYF.

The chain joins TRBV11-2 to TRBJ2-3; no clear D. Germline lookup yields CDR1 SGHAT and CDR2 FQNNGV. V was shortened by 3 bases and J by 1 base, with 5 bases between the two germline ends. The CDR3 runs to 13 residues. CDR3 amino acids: CASSFRGTDTQYF. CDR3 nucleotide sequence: TGTGCCAGCAGCTTCCGGGGCACAGATACGCAGTATTTT.